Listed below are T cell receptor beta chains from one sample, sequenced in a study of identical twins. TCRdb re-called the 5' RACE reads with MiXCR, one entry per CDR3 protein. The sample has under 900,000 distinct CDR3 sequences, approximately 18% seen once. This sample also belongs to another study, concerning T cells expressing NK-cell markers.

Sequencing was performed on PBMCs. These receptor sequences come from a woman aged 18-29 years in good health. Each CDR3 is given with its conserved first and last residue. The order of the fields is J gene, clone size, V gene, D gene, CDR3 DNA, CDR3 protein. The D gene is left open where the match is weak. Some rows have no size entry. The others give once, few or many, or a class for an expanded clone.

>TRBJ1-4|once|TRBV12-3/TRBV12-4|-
TGTGCCAGCAGGAACAGGGTTAACGAAAAACTGTTTTTT
CASRNRVNEKLFF
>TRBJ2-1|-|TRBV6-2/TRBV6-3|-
TGTGCCAGCAGTTACGCCGACGTTCTCCTCCCTATGAATGAGCAGTTCTTC
CASSYADVLLPMNEQFF
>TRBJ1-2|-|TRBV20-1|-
TGCAGTGCCGCTCCGGGAGGCTATGGCTACACCTTC
CSAAPGGYGYTF
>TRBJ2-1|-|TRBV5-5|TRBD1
TGTGCCAGCAACCTGGGACAGGGGAACAGAAATGAGCAGTTCTTC
CASNLGQGNRNEQFF
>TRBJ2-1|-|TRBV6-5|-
TGTGCCAGCAGTTCCTTCCCGGGACTTCCCAATGAGCAGTTCTTC
CASSSFPGLPNEQFF
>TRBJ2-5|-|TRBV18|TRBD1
TGTGCCAGCTCACCGATAGACAGGGGAGAGACCCAGTACTTC
CASSPIDRGETQYF
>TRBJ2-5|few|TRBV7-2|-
TGTGCCAGCAGCTACCGTGGGATGGAGACCCAGTACTTC
CASSYRGMETQYF
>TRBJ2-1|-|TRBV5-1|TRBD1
TGCGCCAGCAGGTCCGGACAGGGCTTCTACAATGAGCAGTTCTTC
CASRSGQGFYNEQFF
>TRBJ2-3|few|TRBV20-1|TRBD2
TGCAGTGCTACTAGCGGGGTAGCAGATACGCAGTATTTT
CSATSGVADTQYF
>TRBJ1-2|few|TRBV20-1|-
TGCAGTGCCATCAATCGTGTTAACTATGGCTACACCTTC
CSAINRVNYGYTF
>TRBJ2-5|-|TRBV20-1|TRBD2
TGCAGTGCTAAATATAGCGGGAGTCTTGTAGAGACCCAGTACTTC
CSAKYSGSLVETQYF
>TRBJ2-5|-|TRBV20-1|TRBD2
TGCAGTGCTAAACCTAGCGGTCTCGCCCAGTACTTC
CSAKPSGLAQYF
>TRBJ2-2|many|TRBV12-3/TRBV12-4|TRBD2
TGTGCCAGCAGTTTGGGACTAGCGGGCACCGGGGAGCTGTTTTTT
CASSLGLAGTGELFF
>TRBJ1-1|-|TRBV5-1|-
TGCGCCAGCAGCTTACCCGGTGATCGCACTGAAGCTTTCTTT
CASSLPGDRTEAFF
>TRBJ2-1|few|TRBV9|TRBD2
TGTGCCAGCAGCGTATATGCGGGGGGGCAATATGAGCAGTTCTTC
CASSVYAGGQYEQFF
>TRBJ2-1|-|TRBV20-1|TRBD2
TGCAGTGCTATGGGACTAGCGGGGGGCTCCTACAATGAGCAGTTCTTC
CSAMGLAGGSYNEQFF
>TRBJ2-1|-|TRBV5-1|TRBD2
TGCGCCAGCAGCCAAACGGCCCTAGCGGGGGGGATAAGCTCCTACAATGAGCAGTTCTTC
CASSQTALAGGISSYNEQFF
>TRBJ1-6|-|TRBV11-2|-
TGTGCCACCAAGCCAAGCTTCCGAGCATATTCACCCCTCCACTTT
CATKPSFRAYSPLHF
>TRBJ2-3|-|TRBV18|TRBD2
TGTGCCAGCTCCCGGCGGGAGGGGACAGATACGCAGTATTTT
CASSRREGTDTQYF
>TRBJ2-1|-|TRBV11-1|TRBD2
TGTGCCAGCAGCCCGAGGACTAGCGGGACAGGCTCCTACAATGAGCAGTTCTTC
CASSPRTSGTGSYNEQFF
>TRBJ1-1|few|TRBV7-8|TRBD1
TGTGCCAGCAGCTTAGCTAGGACAGGTCTTCTCAAGGAAGCTTTCTTT
CASSLARTGLLKEAFF
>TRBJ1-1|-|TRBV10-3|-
TGTGCCATCAGTGTTAGAACGAACACTGAAGCTTTCTTT
CAISVRTNTEAFF
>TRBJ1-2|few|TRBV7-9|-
TGTGCCAGCAGCTTATACAGGGCTCTGGGCTACACCTTC
CASSLYRALGYTF
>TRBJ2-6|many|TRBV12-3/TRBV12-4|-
TGTGCCACTCAAGTAGCCGGGGCCAACGTCCTGACTTTC
CATQVAGANVLTF